The 10 T cell receptor beta chains below were found in one sample sequenced in a study of T-cell memory formation after mild COVID-19. TCRdb re-called the 5' RACE reads through MiXCR, storing one row per CDR3 protein. The data hold roughly 450,000 distinct CDR3 sequences, with about a sixth observed a single time. Specimen: PBMCs or a T cell subset sorted from them (not recorded which). These receptor sequences come from a man between 18 and 35 years old who had mild COVID-19 (a few samples of this study predate the infection). Cell type and time point are not known.

The V and J genes are TRBV12-3 or TRBV12-4 and TRBJ2-1; the D call may be TRBD1 or TRBD2 (6 bases each). Trimming removed 4 bases from V and 7 bases from J, with 20 bases in between. This CDR3 is 16 amino acids long. As DNA, the CDR3 is TGTGCCAGCAGTTCTCTGGCGCAGGGGACTCGTAATGAGCAGTTCTTC. Protein: CASSSLAQGTRNEQFF.

Only a few counts were recorded for this clonotype. The CDR3 is CASSLVGRDEQFF. DNA of the CDR3: TGTGCCAGCAGCTTAGTTGGGAGGGATGAGCAGTTCTTC. The gene calls are TRBV7-2 and TRBJ2-1, with 7 bases aligning to TRBD2. Germline lookup yields CDR1 SGHTA and CDR2 FQGNSA. Unmatched junction bases numbered 2, after V lost 1 base and J lost 8 bases. There are 13 residues in the CDR3.

In its sample, this clonotype was seen a few times. V and J are TRBV20-1 and TRBJ2-2; 8 bases are shared with TRBD2. CDR1 and CDR2 from the germline V gene are DFQATT and SNEGSKA (reference sequence). With V trimmed by 0 bases and J by 3 bases, 3 bases remained unmatched. The length of the CDR3 is 15 residues. The CDR3 reads CSARDVAGHTGELFF. The CDR3, as DNA: TGCAGTGCTAGAGATGTAGCGGGGCACACCGGGGAGCTGTTTTTT.

This rearrangement joins TRBV7-9 to TRBJ1-1; no clear D. V was pared by 4 bases and J by 2 bases, with 8 bases between. The CDR3 contains 13 residues. Germline CDR1 reads SEHNR; CDR2 reads FQNEAQ (reference sequence). CDR3 nucleotide sequence: TGTGCCAGCAGCTGGGAGGATAACACTGAAGCTTTCTTT. It specifies CASSWEDNTEAFF.

With respect to this clonotype: Compared with germline, one end of the junction differs, possibly owing to a read error. V usage is TRBV20-1 and J usage is TRBJ1-5; the D gene is possibly TRBD1 (5 bases). CDR1 is DFQATT and CDR2 is SNEGSKA in the germline V gene (reference sequence). The CDR3 runs to 15 residues. This CDR3 is CSDRDGARSNQPQHF. The CDR3 coding sequence is TGCAGTGATAGAGATGGGGCCAGAAGCAATCAGCCCCAGCATTTT.

This clonotype turned up a few times. The chain uses TRBV5-1 and TRBJ2-5; D is perhaps TRBD1 or TRBD2 (5 bases each). The V end was cut by 5 bases, the J end by 2 bases, with 10 bases between. The CDR3 is made up of 13 amino acids. Germline V gene sequence: CDR1 SGHRS, CDR2 YFSETQ. The CDR3 DNA follows: TGCGCCAGCAGGCCCTGGGGGCAAGAGACCCAGTACTTC. Translating gives CASRPWGQETQYF.

There are a few counts of this clonotype. The rearrangement joins TRBV20-1 to TRBJ2-7; TRBD1 might be the D (5 bases). Per the germline V gene, CDR1 is DFQATT and CDR2 is SNEGSKA (reference sequence). V was clipped by 0 bases and J by 0 bases, with 12 bases between them. The CDR3 totals 15 residues. CDR3: CSARDARTSSYEQYF. DNA of the CDR3: TGCAGTGCTAGAGACGCAAGGACATCCTCCTACGAGCAGTACTTC.

The rearrangement links TRBV5-5 to TRBJ2-7; D is possibly TRBD1 or TRBD2 (5 bases each). The CDR3 covers 12 residues. CDR1 SGHKS and CDR2 YYEKEE come from the germline V gene (reference sequence). The V end lost 4 bases, the J end lost 7 bases, and 12 bases lay between the germline ends. The CDR3 bases are TGTGCCAGCAGCGGGACCAGAGGAGAGCAGTACGTC. It yields the protein CASSGTRGEQYV.

The rearrangement links TRBV19 to TRBJ2-3; 14 positions agree with TRBD2. The germline gives CDR1 LNHDA, CDR2 SQIVND (reference sequence). This CDR3 contains 19 residues. The ends lost 1 base at V and 0 bases at J; junction bases unmatched: 6. For the CDR3, the DNA is TGTGCCAGTAGTATAGGGGGGACTAGCGGGGGCCGGAGCACAGATACGCAGTATTTT. Translation gives CASSIGGTSGGRSTDTQYF.

This clonotype has only a few counts. The chain is built from TRBV6-6 and TRBJ1-1; TRBD1 might be the D (5 bases). CDR1 and CDR2 from the germline V gene are MNHNY and SVGAGI (reference sequence). The V end lost 6 bases, the J end lost 5 bases, and 19 bases lay between the germline ends. This CDR3 is 15 amino acids long. CDR3 bases: TGTGCCAGCAGCCGGTTATACGGGGGAGGGACTGAAGCTTTCTTT. Protein product: CASSRLYGGGTEAFF.